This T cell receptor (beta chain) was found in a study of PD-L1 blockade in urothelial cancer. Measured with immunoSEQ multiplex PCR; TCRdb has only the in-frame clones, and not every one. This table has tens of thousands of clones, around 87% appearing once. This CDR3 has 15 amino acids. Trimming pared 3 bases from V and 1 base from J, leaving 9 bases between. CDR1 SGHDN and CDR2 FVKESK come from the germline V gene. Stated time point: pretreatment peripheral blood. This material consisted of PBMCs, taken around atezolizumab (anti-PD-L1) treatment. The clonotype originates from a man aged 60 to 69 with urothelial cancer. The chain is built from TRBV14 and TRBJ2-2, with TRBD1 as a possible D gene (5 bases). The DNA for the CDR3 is TGTGCCAGCAGCCATCGTCAGGGGAACACCGGGGAGCTGTTTTTT. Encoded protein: CASSHRQGNTGELFF. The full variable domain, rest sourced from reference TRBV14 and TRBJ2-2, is EAGVTQFPSHSVIEKGQTVTLRCDPISGHDNLYWYRRVMGKEIKFLLHFVKESKQDESGMPNNRFLAERTGGTYSTLKVQPAELEDSGVYFCASSHRQGNTGELFFGEGSRLTVL.